Listed here is a single TCR beta chain. This clonotype has more than one count but fewer than ten. There is no known antigen for this receptor. Per-base quality was not reported, and no clone a single base away is much larger than it. This sample is drawn from a study of T cell repertoires in cytomegalovirus infection (dated by TCRdb to the late 2010s). Context from the whole study: Because public TCR beta signatures pointed to carriage of CMV infection together with the matching HLA type, the HLA type of each donor mattered for the analysis. General conclusions and limits of the study: Carriers of CMV infection plus the relevant HLA type were discriminated by the cumulative frequency of public TCR beta family members in the study cohort and in an independent 352-donor cohort. The ex vivo response was dominated by HLA-C-restricted CMV-specific TCR beta clonotypes, which also provided the single most frequent clonotype in two of eight donors.

Sequencing was carried out with an Illumina HiSeq 1500. Using fastp trimming at Q25 and MiXCR clonotype assembly, TCRdb reanalyzed the public sequencing data and kept in-frame beta chains. Each entry is one CDR3 protein sequence, shown with its most common DNA and genes. This sample comprises roughly 230,000 distinct CDR3 sequences, roughly 22% of them detected only once. The leading ten clones occupy roughly 18% of the sample. The sample was CD8+ T cells from PBMCs. This clonotype was obtained from a human donor in good health (CMV status not recorded). Some clones in this sample may be carry-over from other donors' samples.

This receptor carries the CDR3 CASSTWTGGTEAFF. The DNA is TGTGCCAGTAGTACCTGGACAGGGGGCACTGAAGCTTTCTTT. The chain is made from TRBV19 and TRBJ1-1; 10 junctional bases match TRBD1. V lost 4 bases and J lost 4 bases, and the count of bases not matched to a germline gene is 3. The CDR3, cysteine through phenylalanine, is 14 amino acids long. The CDR3 DNA has 42 bases and is translated from base 1. The germline V gene (reference sequence) specifies LNHDA as CDR1 and SQIVND as CDR2.